Below are 26 T cell receptor beta chains sequenced from a single sample in a study of blood T cell repertoires in COVID-19. The protocol was immunoSEQ multiplex PCR, while the TCRdb copy is restricted to in-frame clones and leaves out a portion. The sample carries about 54,000 clones, 88% recorded once. The material sequenced was peripheral blood. The receptor source for this set is a man aged 55 to 70 with active COVID-19.

The chain joins TRBV5-1 to TRBJ2-1; TRBD1 might be the D (6 bases). Per germline, CDR1 SGHRS and CDR2 YFSETQ. V was shortened by 0 bases and J by 4 bases, with 11 bases between the two germline ends. CDR3 length: 15 residues. In DNA form, the CDR3 reads TGCGCCAGCAGCTTGGACAGGGTAACATACAATGAGCAGTTCTTC. Its translation is CASSLDRVTYNEQFF.

This clone was picked up one time. The chain joins TRBV27 to TRBJ1-2; D remains unclear. The V and J ends lost 8 bases and 8 bases respectively, with 15 bases between them. The CDR3 loop spans 12 amino acids. The germline V gene has CDR1 MNHEY and CDR2 SMNVEV (reference sequence). The CDR3 is CASSATGSGYTF. CDR3 bases: TGTGCCAGCTCAGCCACGGGGAGCGGCTACACCTTC.

This chain links TRBV15 with TRBJ1-3; D not resolved. The CDR3 length is 13 residues. V shed 1 base and J shed 6 bases, with 7 bases lying between them. CDR1 and CDR2 from the germline V gene are LNHNV and YYDKDF (reference sequence). The CDR3 DNA reads as TGTGCCACCAGCAGAGTTCCCTCAAACACCATATATTTT. Protein: CATSRVPSNTIYF.

The V gene is TRBV7-3, the J gene TRBJ2-5, with TRBD2 matching over 8 bases. The CDR3 sequence is 13 residues long. Germline-derived CDR1 and CDR2 are SGHTA and FQGTGA. With V trimmed by 2 bases and J by 4 bases, 0 bases remained unmatched. CDR3 protein: CASSLLAGETQYF. The DNA of the CDR3 is TGTGCCAGCAGCTTACTAGCGGGAGAGACCCAGTACTTC.

The rearrangement links TRBV7-9 to TRBJ2-1; tentative D call: TRBD2 (6 bases). Trimming took off 5 bases at V and 0 bases at J, with 11 bases between the two ends. The CDR3 is 15 residues long. Germline V CDR1 and CDR2: SEHNR, FQNEAQ (reference sequence). The CDR3 bases are TGTGCCAGCAGCCGGGACGGGAGCTCCTACAATGAGCAGTTCTTC. It translates to CASSRDGSSYNEQFF.

V gene TRBV6-5 combines with J gene TRBJ1-2, with TRBD1 as a possible D gene (6 bases). The V and J ends lost 2 bases and 4 bases respectively, with 8 bases between them. This CDR3 spans 13 amino acids. Looked up from germline, CDR1 is MNHEY and CDR2 is SVGAGI. The CDR3 loop is CASSYTGTYGYTF. CDR3 sequence (DNA): TGTGCCAGCAGTTACACAGGGACCTATGGCTACACCTTC.

The V call is TRBV7-2, the J call TRBJ2-1, with TRBD1 matching over 8 bases. Germline loops: CDR1 SGHTA, CDR2 FQGNSA. The CDR3 loop spans 15 amino acids. With 5 bases clipped from V and 9 bases from J, the junction kept 12 bases outside the gene matches. CDR3: CASSLGTGAGGEQFF. The CDR3 DNA is TGTGCCAGCAGCCTAGGGACAGGAGCAGGGGGTGAGCAGTTCTTC.

The CDR3 nucleotides are TGTGCCGTTCCAGGGACAAACTCCTACGAGCAGTACTTC. It specifies CAVPGTNSYEQYF. The J gene is TRBJ2-7, the V gene TRBV2; tentative D call: TRBD1 (6 bases). Germline CDR1 and CDR2: SNHLY and FYNNEI. V lost 11 bases and J lost 0, with 14 bases in between. The CDR3 has 13 residues.

The rearrangement uses TRBV10-3 and TRBJ1-3, with D perhaps TRBD1 (6 bases). The CDR3 has 14 residues. Germline V lookup: CDR1 ENHRY, CDR2 SYGVKD. With 8 bases removed from V and 0 bases from J, the gap between germline ends came to 11 bases. The CDR3 DNA is TGTGCCATCGGCCGGACAGTCTCTGGAAACACCATATATTTT. Its protein product is CAIGRTVSGNTIYF.

The chain has TRBV11-2 and TRBJ2-3; D is perhaps TRBD1 (5 bases). The germline V gene has CDR1 SGHAT and CDR2 FQNNGV. The CDR3 sequence is 16 residues long. V was trimmed by 5 bases and J by 3 bases, leaving 18 bases between them. Written as DNA, the CDR3 is TGTGCCAGCAGCCGCTTAAGAAGGGGTGGGACAGATACGCAGTATTTT. It encodes CASSRLRRGGTDTQYF.

This chain joins TRBV7-9 and TRBJ1-1; 7 nucleotides line up with TRBD1. The CDR3 contains 15 residues. J gave up 0 bases and V 5 bases, and 6 bases lay outside the gene matches. CDR1 is SEHNR and CDR2 is FQNEAQ in the germline V gene (reference sequence). CDR3 nucleotide sequence: TGTGCCAGCAGCCCCACACAGGGGATGAACACTGAAGCTTTCTTT. It encodes CASSPTQGMNTEAFF.

This clone was found a few times. The J gene is TRBJ1-1, the V gene TRBV12-3 or TRBV12-4; unclear D gene. V dropped 3 bases and J dropped 0 bases, with 5 bases sitting between them. CDR3 length: 13 residues. For the CDR3, the DNA is TGTGCCAGCAGTTTTGACATGAACACTGAAGCTTTCTTT. Translation gives CASSFDMNTEAFF.

This chain joins TRBV5-6 and TRBJ2-3; 7 bases map to TRBD2. V lost 4 bases, J lost 1 base, and 6 bases stayed unmatched. CDR3 length: 15 residues. CDR1 is SGHDT and CDR2 is YYEEEE in the germline V gene. The CDR3 DNA reads as TGTGCCAGCAGCACCCCGGGGGGAGGCACAGATACGCAGTATTTT. Translated, it gives CASSTPGGGTDTQYF.

Only a few counts were recorded for this clone. This sequence joins TRBV11-2 and TRBJ2-6; a possible D gene is TRBD2 (6 bases). Germline V gene lookup returns CDR1 SGHAT and CDR2 FQNNGV. CDR3 length equals 16 residues. V gave up 2 bases and J gave up 0 bases, with 8 bases separating them. The CDR3 region has the DNA TGTGCCAGCAGCTTACCCGGGAGCTCTGGGGCCAACGTCCTGACTTTC. Its translation is CASSLPGSSGANVLTF.

V gene TRBV29-1 combines with J gene TRBJ2-2, with a possible D match to TRBD1 (5 bases). Trimming stripped 8 bases from V and 3 bases from J, with 13 bases between. The CDR3 has 13 amino acids. Germline V gene data show CDR1 as SQVTM and CDR2 as ANQGSEA. The CDR3 region is CSTTARDTGELFF. In nucleotides, the CDR3 is TGCAGCACGACAGCTCGGGACACCGGGGAGCTGTTTTTT.

The chain links TRBV5-1 to TRBJ2-4; 10 bases agree with TRBD2. V was clipped by 1 base and J by 4 bases; unmatched bases: 2. The CDR3 spans 15 residues. Looked up from germline, CDR1 is SGHRS and CDR2 is YFSETQ. CDR3 in DNA: TGCGCCAGCAGCTTGACTAGCGGGGCTAAAAACATTCAGTACTTC. It encodes CASSLTSGAKNIQYF.

This clone was found a few times. This chain connects TRBV5-1 to TRBJ2-2; 9 bases map to TRBD2. The CDR3 runs 14 residues. From germline, CDR1 is SGHRS and CDR2 YFSETQ. V trimming: 0 bases; J trimming: 7 bases; junction bases outside the gene matches: 1. The CDR3 here is CASSLGLADGELFF. The DNA of the CDR3 is TGCGCCAGCAGCTTGGGACTAGCGGACGGGGAGCTGTTTTTT.

This chain joins TRBV15 and TRBJ2-6, with no clear D. V lost 3 bases, J lost 4 bases, and 4 bases lay in between. Germline CDR1 is LNHNV and CDR2 is YYDKDF (reference sequence). The CDR3 contains 13 residues. In DNA form, the CDR3 reads TGTGCCACCAGCAGGCGAGGGGCCAACGTCCTGACTTTC. Protein: CATSRRGANVLTF.

The chain employs TRBV12-2 and TRBJ2-2; TRBD2 is the table's D call, not checked against the DNA. TRBV12-2 is labeled a pseudogene. The CDR3 runs to 16 residues. The chain's CDR3 is CASRLYKEKRTGELFF. The CDR3 coding sequence is TGTGCAAGTCGCTTATATAAGGAGAAACGTACCGGGGAGCTGTTTTTT.

V gene TRBV5-1 combines with J gene TRBJ1-1; D is possibly TRBD1 (5 bases). The CDR3 is 14 residues long. V lost 1 base, J lost 0 bases, and 7 bases lay in between. CDR1 is SGHRS, CDR2 YFSETQ, per germline. The CDR3 nucleotides are TGCGCCAGCAGCTTGCCAGGGATGAACACTGAAGCTTTCTTT. Its protein is CASSLPGMNTEAFF.

The chain joins TRBV5-8 to TRBJ2-1, with TRBD1 matching over 10 bases. CDR1 is SGHTS and CDR2 is YDEGEE in the germline V gene. This CDR3 comprises 18 residues. V dropped 7 bases and J dropped 7; count of bases not matched to a gene: 20. The CDR3 nucleotides read TGTGCCAGCCCCCAGGGGACAGGGGTTAGGGTAGCGGGGAATGAGCAGTTCTTC. This encodes CASPQGTGVRVAGNEQFF.

V and J are TRBV4-1 and TRBJ2-5; 11 positions match TRBD2. Germline V gene lookup returns CDR1 MGHRA and CDR2 YSYEKL. The V and J ends lost 4 bases and 1 base, in that order; junction bases with no gene match: 8. This CDR3 spans 17 amino acids. For the CDR3, the DNA is TGCGCCAGCAGCCGGAAAACTAGCGGGAGATCCCAAGAGACCCAGTACTTC. It yields the protein CASSRKTSGRSQETQYF.

This chain uses TRBV3-1 (or the pseudogene TRBV3-2) with TRBJ1-1; possible D gene TRBD1, 6 bases. The CDR3 runs to 15 residues. Germline values: CDR1 LGHDT, CDR2 YNNKEL (reference sequence). Trimming took off 0 bases at V and 5 bases at J, with 13 bases between the two ends. CDR3 DNA sequence: TGTGCCAGCAGCCAAGAGGGCAGGGGTGGAACTGAAGCTTTCTTT. Translating gives CASSQEGRGGTEAFF.

V is TRBV12-3 or TRBV12-4 and J is TRBJ2-3, with D unclear. This CDR3 has 11 residues. Deletions cut 3 bases from V and 6 bases from J, with 4 bases between. The DNA for the CDR3 is TGTGCCAGCAGTTTTTCGGATACGCAGTATTTT. This gives the protein CASSFSDTQYF.

The chain links TRBV10-1 to TRBJ1-6, with unresolved D. Between the trimmed V and J ends, which lost 3 bases and 6 bases, there was a span of 12 bases. The CDR3 sequence is 15 residues long. Germline lookup yields CDR1 WNHNN and CDR2 SYGVQD (reference sequence). The CDR3 spells CASSESNSFNSPLHF. The CDR3 DNA reads TGCGCCAGCAGTGAATCCAACAGCTTTAATTCACCCCTCCACTTT.

A single count supports this clone. The rearrangement uses TRBV28 and TRBJ2-7; the match to TRBD2 covers 14 bases. The CDR3 runs to 16 residues. The germline V gene has CDR1 MDHEN and CDR2 SYDVKM. V lost 5 bases to trimming and J lost 5 bases; unmatched junction nucleotides: 8. For the CDR3, the DNA is TGTGCCAGCAGTACCCGACTAGCGGGAGGGCCCGACGAGCAGTACTTC. Translation: CASSTRLAGGPDEQYF.